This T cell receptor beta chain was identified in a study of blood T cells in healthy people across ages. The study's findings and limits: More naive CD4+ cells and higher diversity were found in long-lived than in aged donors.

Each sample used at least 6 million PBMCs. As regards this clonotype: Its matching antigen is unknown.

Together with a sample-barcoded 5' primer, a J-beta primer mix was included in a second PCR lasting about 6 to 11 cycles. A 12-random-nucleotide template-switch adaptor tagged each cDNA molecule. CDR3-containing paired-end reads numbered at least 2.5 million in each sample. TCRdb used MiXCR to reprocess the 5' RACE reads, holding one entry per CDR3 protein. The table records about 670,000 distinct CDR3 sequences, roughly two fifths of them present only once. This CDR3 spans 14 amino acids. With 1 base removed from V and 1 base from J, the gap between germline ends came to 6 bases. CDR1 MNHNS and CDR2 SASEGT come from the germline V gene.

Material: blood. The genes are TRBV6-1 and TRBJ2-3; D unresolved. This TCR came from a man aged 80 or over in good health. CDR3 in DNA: TGTGCCAGCAGTGAAGACAGACGCACAGATACGCAGTATTTT. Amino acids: CASSEDRRTDTQYF.